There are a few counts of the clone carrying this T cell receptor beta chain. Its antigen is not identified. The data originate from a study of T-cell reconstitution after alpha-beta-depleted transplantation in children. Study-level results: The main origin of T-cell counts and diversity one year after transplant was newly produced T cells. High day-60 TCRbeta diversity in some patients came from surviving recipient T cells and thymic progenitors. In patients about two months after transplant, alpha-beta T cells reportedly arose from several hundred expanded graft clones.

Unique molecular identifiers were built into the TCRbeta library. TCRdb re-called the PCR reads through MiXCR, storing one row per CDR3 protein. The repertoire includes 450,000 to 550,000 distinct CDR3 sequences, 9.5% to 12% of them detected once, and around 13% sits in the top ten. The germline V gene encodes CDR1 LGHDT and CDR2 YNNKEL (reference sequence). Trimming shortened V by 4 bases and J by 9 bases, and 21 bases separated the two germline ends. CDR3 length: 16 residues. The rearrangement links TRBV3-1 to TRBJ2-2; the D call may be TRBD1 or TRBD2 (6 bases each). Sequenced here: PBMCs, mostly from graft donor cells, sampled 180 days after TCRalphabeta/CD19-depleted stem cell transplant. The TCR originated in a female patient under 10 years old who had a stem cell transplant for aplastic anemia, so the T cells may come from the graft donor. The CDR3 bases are TGTGCCAGCAGCCCCCCGGGGGCAGGGAGAGACCGGGAGCTGTTTTTT. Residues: CASSPPGAGRDRELFF. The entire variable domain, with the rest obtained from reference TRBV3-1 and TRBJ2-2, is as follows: DTAVSQTPKYLVTQMGNDKSIKCEQNLGHDTMYWYKQDSKKFLKIMFSYNNKELIINETVPNRFSPKSPDKAHLNLHINSLELGDSAVYFCASSPPGAGRDRELFFGEGSRLTVL.